One TCR beta chain is described in this entry. Sequencing of TCR beta was carried out in blood CD8+ and CD4+ T cells. FACS enriched CD8+ TEMRA cells, while bulk CD8+ and CD4+ were negatively isolated. This specimen comes from a study of CD8 T cells in Susac syndrome. It was with random hexamers that 0.5 to 1 ug RNA was reverse transcribed. Amplification of TCR beta CDR3 used immunoSEQ multiplex PCR across 54 Vbeta and 13 Jbeta. TCRdb reprocessed the immunoSEQ multiplex PCR reads with MiXCR, giving one entry per CDR3 protein. The data show roughly 50,000 distinct CDR3 sequences, 93% seen once. Germline assignment: CDR1 SGHDN and CDR2 FVKESK. The V end was cut by 2 bases, the J end by 2 bases, with 11 bases between. The CDR3 is made up of 15 amino acids.

The sample consisted of CD8+ T cells from PBMCs. The chain employs TRBV14 and TRBJ2-3, with D tentatively TRBD2 (6 bases). The receptor comes from a human donor in good health. The chain's CDR3 is CASSQWGRFTDTQYF. The CDR3 bases are TGTGCCAGCAGCCAATGGGGGAGGTTCACAGATACGCAGTATTTT.